The 15 T cell receptor beta chains below all came from one sample that was sequenced in a study of blood T cells in healthy people across ages. Using a J-beta primer mix together with a sample-barcoded 5' primer, a second PCR was run for roughly 7 to 12 cycles. TCRdb re-called the 5' RACE reads with MiXCR, one entry per CDR3 protein. The sample carries about 1.4 million distinct CDR3 sequences, almost 60% recorded once. Source material: blood. All receptors derive from a man aged 18 to 29 in good health.

The chain combines TRBV18 with TRBJ2-3, with D possibly being TRBD1 (6 bases). The V end lost 4 bases, the J end lost 0 bases, and 14 bases lay between the germline ends. The CDR3 sequence is 16 residues long. Germline V gene sequence: CDR1 KGHSH, CDR2 LQKENI. CDR3 sequence (DNA): TGTGCCAGCTCACTTCGGGACATCACTAGCACAGATACGCAGTATTTT. Amino acids: CASSLRDITSTDTQYF.

This clonotype was observed a single time. The CDR3 DNA reads as TGTGCCAGCAGCACGCTAGTTACTGGTGAGCAGTTCTTC. Encoded protein: CASSTLVTGEQFF. The rearrangement links TRBV7-2 to TRBJ2-1; no clear D gene. V was trimmed by 5 bases and J by 9 bases, leaving 14 bases between them. Per germline, CDR1 SGHTA and CDR2 FQGNSA. The CDR3 contains 13 residues.

This clonotype was seen once. The chain couples TRBV20-1 to TRBJ2-3; D remains unclear. CDR1 and CDR2 from the germline V gene are DFQATT and SNEGSKA (reference sequence). CDR3 length: 16 amino acids. V shed 1 base and J shed 2 bases, with 16 bases lying between them. CDR3 in amino acids: CSARVGLGLPTDTQYF. The DNA for the CDR3 is TGCAGTGCTAGAGTTGGGCTAGGCCTCCCCACAGATACGCAGTATTTT.

CDR3 loop: CASSYETDTQYF. CDR3 in DNA: TGTGCCAGCAGTTACGAGACAGATACGCAGTATTTT. This sequence joins TRBV6-2 or TRBV6-3 and TRBJ2-3; D gene unclear. V was pared by 2 bases and J by 3 bases, with 3 bases between. CDR3 length: 12 amino acids. From germline, CDR1 is MNHEY and CDR2 SVGEGT.

The genes are TRBV12-3 or TRBV12-4 and TRBJ1-6; D is undetermined. Trimming stripped 6 bases from V and 8 bases from J, with 14 bases between. This CDR3 has 14 residues. Here the CDR3 reads CASRSGSAYSPLHF. The CDR3, as DNA: TGTGCCAGCAGGTCGGGAAGTGCCTATTCACCCCTCCACTTT.

This clonotype appeared once. The chain recombines TRBV7-2 with TRBJ2-1; D is ambiguous. The germline V and J ends were trimmed by 5 bases and 1 base, with 12 bases remaining between them. Germline-derived CDR1 and CDR2 are SGHTA and FQGNSA. The CDR3 sequence is 15 residues long. CDR3 nucleotides: TGTGCCAGCAGCCGGGCCCCCTGGTCCTACAATGAGCAGTTCTTC. It is translated as CASSRAPWSYNEQFF.

The V and J genes are TRBV6-1 and TRBJ1-5; 7 bases agree with TRBD1. V lost 5 bases to trimming and J lost 1 base; unmatched junction nucleotides: 2. Looked up from germline, CDR1 is MNHNS and CDR2 is SASEGT. The CDR3 runs to 14 residues. In DNA form, the CDR3 reads TGTGCCAGCAGTAAACAGGGGAGCAATCAGCCCCAGCATTTT. This codes for CASSKQGSNQPQHF.

This clonotype has only a few counts. The V gene is TRBV20-1, the J gene TRBJ2-7; D unclear. The germline CDR1 and CDR2 sequences are DFQATT and SNEGSKA (reference sequence). The V and J ends lost 0 bases and 4 bases respectively, with 7 bases between them. The CDR3 extends over 12 amino acids. The CDR3 DNA follows: TGCAGTGCTAGAGACGTGGGTTACGAGCAGTACTTC. It is translated as CSARDVGYEQYF.

The rearrangement joins TRBV3-1 to TRBJ1-1; D may be TRBD1 (6 bases). V lost 5 bases and J lost 1, with 11 bases in between. From germline, CDR1 is LGHDT and CDR2 YNNKEL (reference sequence). The CDR3 extends over 14 amino acids. CDR3 in amino acids: CASSGRDKNTEAFF. CDR3 bases: TGTGCCAGCAGCGGCCGGGACAAGAACACTGAAGCTTTCTTT.

This chain joins TRBV20-1 and TRBJ2-4; tentative D call: TRBD2 (5 bases). The J call may be wrong; the DNA end is better matched by TRBJ2-7. The length of the CDR3 is 14 residues. Germline CDR1 is DFQATT and CDR2 is SNEGSKA (reference sequence). The CDR3 DNA follows: TGCTCGACTCCAGAGAGCGGAAGGGAAGGCGAGCAGTACTTC. It translates to CSTPESGREGEQYF.

The chain employs TRBV20-1 and TRBJ2-4; the D gene is possibly TRBD1 (5 bases). The end of the DNA fits TRBJ2-7 better, so the J call may be wrong. This CDR3 has 13 amino acids. CDR1 and CDR2 (germline): DFQATT, SNEGSKA (reference sequence). CDR3: CSASISREGEQYF. The CDR3 DNA is TGCAGTGCTTCCATATCCAGGGAAGGCGAGCAGTACTTC.

The V gene is TRBV12-3 or TRBV12-4, the J gene TRBJ1-2; D remains ambiguous. Trimming removed 2 bases at V and 6 bases at J, with 13 bases between. The CDR3 length is 14 residues. CDR3 amino acids: CASSLSTVEDGYTF. CDR3 sequence (DNA): TGTGCCAGCAGTTTATCCACAGTGGAGGATGGCTACACCTTC.

The chain uses TRBV2 and TRBJ2-1; the match to TRBD1 covers 9 bases. Germline trimming cut 6 bases from V and 3 bases from J; bases unmatched to any gene: 3. The CDR3 runs to 14 residues. In germline, CDR1 is SNHLY, CDR2 FYNNEI. The CDR3 spells CASRGDRDYNEQFF. For the CDR3, the DNA is TGTGCCAGCAGGGGGGACAGGGACTACAATGAGCAGTTCTTC.

This clonotype has just a few counts. V gene TRBV6-5 combines with J gene TRBJ2-1; 10 bases agree with TRBD1. The ends lost 0 bases at V and 5 bases at J; junction bases unmatched: 10. This CDR3 is 18 amino acids long. Germline values: CDR1 MNHEY, CDR2 SVGAGI. DNA for the CDR3: TGTGCCAGCAGTTACTCGAACCCCGACAGGGGGCTTAACAATGAGCAGTTCTTC. Translating it yields CASSYSNPDRGLNNEQFF.

This clonotype came up a few times. The DNA of the CDR3 is TGTGCCAGCAGGCCCGGGAAGGCTGATAGGGAGACCCAGTACTTC. It translates to CASRPGKADRETQYF. V gene TRBV6-5 combines with J gene TRBJ2-5; D might be TRBD2 (5 bases). The germline V gene has CDR1 MNHEY and CDR2 SVGAGI. The CDR3 sequence is 15 residues long. V was pared by 6 bases and J by 5 bases, with 19 bases between.